The subject of this entry is one T cell receptor (beta chain). The source of the sample is a study of blood T cell repertoires in COVID-19. Original processing notes: The authors estimated nucleated cell counts from reference gene primer amplification. The table came from immunoSEQ multiplex PCR; TCRdb's copy has only in-frame clones and leaves some out. Clone size and V and J calls were adopted from that table, with D and trimming inferred from the DNA. The sample lists around 200,000 clones; 65% to 85% were seen once. Germline trimming cut 6 bases from V and 1 base from J; bases unmatched to any gene: 4. Germline CDR1 reads MNHEY; CDR2 reads SMNVEV (reference sequence). The CDR3 length is 15 residues.

This sequence was found in a man aged 35 to 55 with active or convalescent COVID-19. Sample: peripheral blood. The V gene is TRBV27, the J gene TRBJ1-5; TRBD1 matches 9 bases. The chain's CDR3 is CASRGGTGSNQPQHF. CDR3 coding DNA: TGTGCCAGCAGGGGGGGGACAGGGAGCAATCAGCCCCAGCATTTT.